Below, 18 T cell receptor beta chains from the same sample are listed, as sequenced in a study of blood T cell repertoires in COVID-19. TCRdb's table, derived via immunoSEQ multiplex PCR, lists solely in-frame clones and lacks some. The sample holds about 320,000 clones, roughly nine tenths seen once. The sample comprised PBMCs or T cells enriched from blood (not recorded which). These receptors were obtained from a woman younger than 45 who had been exposed to COVID-19.

The V and J genes are TRBV12-3 or TRBV12-4 and TRBJ1-2; D is unresolved. The CDR3 is 11 residues long. Trimming took 3 bases from V and 7 from J, leaving 6 bases between them. CDR3 loop: CASSLTRGYTF. The DNA of the CDR3 is TGTGCCAGCAGTTTGACTCGTGGCTACACCTTC.

V is TRBV30 and J is TRBJ1-1, with TRBD1 matching 9 bases. The germline V gene encodes CDR1 GTSNPN and CDR2 SVGIG (reference sequence). The CDR3 runs to 13 residues. V was pared by 7 bases and J by 1 base, with 4 bases of the junction left unmatched. For the CDR3, the DNA is TGTGCCTTAAACAGGGGGCCGAACACTGAAGCTTTCTTT. Protein product: CALNRGPNTEAFF.

The chain employs TRBV27 and TRBJ1-2, with 9 bases that match TRBD1. This CDR3 is built from 14 residues. Germline V gene lookup returns CDR1 MNHEY and CDR2 SMNVEV (reference sequence). The J segment lost 2 bases and the V segment lost 6 bases, leaving 4 bases of the junction unmatched. Here the CDR3 reads CASRRTGVNYGYTF. DNA of the CDR3: TGTGCCAGCAGACGGACAGGGGTAAACTATGGCTACACCTTC.

In its sample, this clone was seen a few times. In DNA, the CDR3 is TGTGCCATCAGTGAAGTGTTAGGACAGGATGAAAAACTGTTTTTT. Translation: CAISEVLGQDEKLFF. The chain combines TRBV10-3 with TRBJ1-4, with TRBD1 identical over 7 bases. V shed 3 bases, J shed 6 bases, and the junction held 7 bases outside the gene matches. The CDR3 contains 15 residues. Per the germline V gene, CDR1 is ENHRY and CDR2 is SYGVKD.

V gene TRBV6-5 combines with J gene TRBJ1-5; no clear D. The V gene lost 6 bases and the J gene lost 2 bases, with 11 bases spanning the gap. This CDR3 has 14 residues. Germline V CDR1 and CDR2: MNHEY, SVGAGI. The CDR3 DNA reads TGTGCCAGCAGCCTCTATCCGGGCAATCAGCCCCAGCATTTT. Protein: CASSLYPGNQPQHF.

J is TRBJ2-5 and V is TRBV7-9, with D possibly being TRBD2 (6 bases). The CDR3 covers 14 residues. Trimming removed 5 bases from V and 5 bases from J, with 15 bases in between. The germline gives CDR1 SEHNR, CDR2 FQNEAQ (reference sequence). This CDR3 reads CASSPETRMETQYF. The CDR3 DNA reads as TGTGCCAGCAGCCCAGAGACTAGAATGGAGACCCAGTACTTC.

The rearrangement joins TRBV3-1 (or the pseudogene TRBV3-2) to TRBJ2-1; 7 positions agree with TRBD1. Germline values: CDR1 LGHDT, CDR2 YNNKEL (reference sequence). V was clipped by 4 bases and J by 6 bases; unmatched bases: 6. The CDR3 has 14 amino acids. The CDR3 DNA is TGTGCCAGCAGCCTTCGGGACAGCTTCAATGAGCAGTTCTTC. The encoded protein is CASSLRDSFNEQFF.

This chain uses TRBV15 with TRBJ2-5; 11 bases are shared with TRBD1. Germline values: CDR1 LNHNV, CDR2 YYDKDF (reference sequence). The CDR3 spans 16 residues. With V trimmed by 4 bases and J by 1 base, 5 bases remained unmatched. CDR3 sequence reads: CATSNSGTGGQETQYF. CDR3 DNA: TGTGCCACCAGCAACTCCGGGACAGGGGGCCAAGAGACCCAGTACTTC.

This clone appeared once. In DNA form, the CDR3 reads TGTGCCATCGGTACAGGGGTCGGTGAGCAGTTCTTC. Its translation is CAIGTGVGEQFF. J is TRBJ2-1 and V is TRBV10-3; the match to TRBD1 covers 7 bases. The length of the CDR3 is 12 residues. The V segment lost 8 bases and the J segment 9 bases; nucleotides outside the gene matches: 7. Germline loops: CDR1 ENHRY, CDR2 SYGVKD.

J is TRBJ1-2 and V is TRBV5-6, with TRBD1 as a possible D gene (5 bases). Germline loops: CDR1 SGHDT, CDR2 YYEEEE. The CDR3 spans 15 residues. V lost 4 bases to trimming and J lost 5 bases, with 18 bases between them. For the CDR3, the DNA is TGTGCCAGCAGCGCCGAGGACATGCCGCGATATGGCTACACCTTC. This encodes CASSAEDMPRYGYTF.

This chain joins TRBV3-1 (or the pseudogene TRBV3-2) and TRBJ1-1, with D possibly TRBD1 on 6 matching bases. Germline V gene data show CDR1 as LGHDT and CDR2 as YNNKEL (reference sequence). Trimming shortened V by 5 bases and J by 3 bases, and 10 bases separated the two germline ends. The CDR3 spans 13 residues. CDR3 DNA: TGTGCCAGCAGCAAGGGGGGGCACACTGAAGCTTTCTTT. Translation: CASSKGGHTEAFF.

J is TRBJ2-1 and V is TRBV9, with 10 bases identical to TRBD2. Trimming at V came to 2 bases and at J to 12 bases, leaving 11 bases not matched to a gene. The CDR3 loop spans 15 amino acids. CDR1 is SGDLS and CDR2 is YYNGEE in the germline V gene. CDR3 in amino acids: CASSVTSGEGIVQFF. Written as DNA, the CDR3 is TGTGCCAGCAGCGTTACTAGCGGGGAGGGAATTGTGCAGTTCTTC.

The chain joins TRBV27 to TRBJ1-3; D is perhaps TRBD1 (5 bases). The CDR3 is 15 residues long. Germline-derived CDR1 and CDR2 are MNHEY and SMNVEV (reference sequence). The V end was cut by 6 bases, the J end by 4 bases, with 16 bases between. Here the CDR3 reads CASSRIGGTGNTIYF. In DNA form, the CDR3 reads TGTGCCAGCAGCCGCATCGGCGGGACGGGAAACACCATATATTTT.

V is TRBV5-1 and J is TRBJ1-1; D possibly corresponds to TRBD1 (5 bases). This CDR3 has 13 amino acids. CDR1 is SGHRS, CDR2 YFSETQ, per germline. V shed 4 bases and J shed 5 bases, with 12 bases lying between them. The CDR3, as DNA: TGCGCCAGCAGCGGCCGCGGGGGGACTGAAGCTTTCTTT. Protein: CASSGRGGTEAFF.

The chain has TRBV2 and TRBJ1-3, with D possibly TRBD1 on 5 matching bases. Trimming cost V 2 bases and J 4 bases, with 9 bases left between them. The germline gives CDR1 SNHLY, CDR2 FYNNEI. The CDR3 spans 14 residues. The CDR3 region is CASSESGGGNTIYF. Written as DNA, the CDR3 is TGTGCCAGCAGTGAATCCGGGGGGGGAAACACCATATATTTT. Drawing the rest from reference TRBV2 and TRBJ1-3, the complete variable domain is EPEVTQTPSHQVTQMGQEVILRCVPISNHLYFYWYRQILGQKVEFLVSFYNNEISEKSEIFDDQFSVERPDGSNFTLKIRSTKLEDSAMYFCASSESGGGNTIYFGEGSWLTVV.

This clone appeared once. V and J are TRBV7-9 and TRBJ2-7; 7 nucleotides line up with TRBD1. The J segment lost 7 bases and the V segment lost 7 bases, leaving 7 bases of the junction unmatched. CDR1 and CDR2 (germline): SEHNR, FQNEAQ (reference sequence). This CDR3 contains 12 residues. The CDR3 reads CASNTGVREQYF. CDR3 DNA: TGTGCCAGCAATACAGGGGTGAGAGAGCAGTACTTC.

V and J are TRBV10-3 and TRBJ1-2, with 7 bases lining up with TRBD1. Germline V gene data show CDR1 as ENHRY and CDR2 as SYGVKD. CDR3 size: 14 residues. V shed 6 bases, J shed 1 base, and the junction held 5 bases outside the gene matches. The CDR3 region is CAIRPGGSNYGYTF. Written as DNA, the CDR3 is TGTGCCATCAGGCCAGGGGGGAGTAACTATGGCTACACCTTC.

This chain links TRBV2 with TRBJ1-2; D possibly corresponds to TRBD1 (5 bases). This CDR3 has 14 residues. Trimming took off 2 bases at V and 4 bases at J, with 11 bases between the two ends. Germline CDR1 and CDR2: SNHLY and FYNNEI. The CDR3 nucleotides are TGTGCCAGCAGTGAACAGGGTGACGGCTATGGCTACACCTTC. Its translation is CASSEQGDGYGYTF.